This entry lists 28 T cell receptor beta chains sequenced from one sample in a study of T-cell reconstitution after alpha-beta-depleted transplantation in children. This sample's TCRbeta library carried unique molecular identifier barcodes. Using its own MiXCR run on the PCR reads, TCRdb lists one record per CDR3 protein. This sample has about 130,000 distinct CDR3 sequences, with 8% to 10% found just once. The sample here was PBMCs, mostly from graft donor cells, taken 180 days after TCRalphabeta/CD19-depleted stem cell transplant. These receptors came from a girl under three years old who had a stem cell transplant for combined immunodeficiency, so the T cells may come from the graft donor.

The rearrangement joins TRBV10-3 to TRBJ2-3; a weak D match, TRBD1 (5 bases). Germline CDR1 is ENHRY and CDR2 is SYGVKD. CDR3 size: 17 residues. Trimming removed 3 bases from V and 0 bases from J, with 16 bases in between. This chain's CDR3 is CAISERSTVFSTDTQYF. For the CDR3, the DNA is TGTGCCATCAGTGAAAGGTCGACAGTCTTCAGCACAGATACGCAGTATTTT.

V and J are TRBV5-1 and TRBJ2-7; no clear D. There are 12 residues in the CDR3. Between the trimmed V and J ends, which lost 2 bases and 6 bases, there was a span of 9 bases. Germline assignment: CDR1 SGHRS and CDR2 YFSETQ. In DNA, the CDR3 is TGCGCCAGCAGCTTTTTGCACGGCGAGCAGTACTTC. It yields the protein CASSFLHGEQYF.

This clonotype was picked up a small number of times. This chain connects TRBV12-3 or TRBV12-4 to TRBJ2-3, with D hard to call. Between the trimmed V and J ends, which lost 5 bases and 2 bases, there was a span of 17 bases. CDR3 length: 16 amino acids. The CDR3 nucleotides are TGTGCCAGCAGTCCGATACAAGTTTGGGTCACAGATACGCAGTATTTT. Residues: CASSPIQVWVTDTQYF.

This clonotype was found many times. The chain recombines TRBV10-3 with TRBJ2-7; the D is unclear. The CDR3 runs 14 residues. CDR1 is ENHRY, CDR2 SYGVKD, per germline. The V end was cut by 4 bases, the J end by 2 bases, with 12 bases between. The CDR3 region has the DNA TGTGCCATCAGTGTCTACGGAGAAACCTACGAGCAGTACTTC. As protein: CAISVYGETYEQYF.

This clonotype has just a few counts. V and J are TRBV12-3 or TRBV12-4 and TRBJ2-7, with a weak D call TRBD2 (5 bases). V was shortened by 6 bases and J by 6 bases, with 18 bases between the two germline ends. The CDR3 runs 14 residues. Here the CDR3 reads CASSVGLAPTEQYF. CDR3 nucleotide sequence: TGTGCCAGCAGCGTAGGGCTAGCCCCCACCGAGCAGTACTTC.

This rearrangement joins TRBV20-1 to TRBJ2-3; 8 bases are shared with TRBD2. The junction had 6 bases not matched to a gene; V was cut back by 3 bases and J by 4 bases. Germline CDR1 and CDR2: DFQATT and SNEGSKA (reference sequence). The CDR3 loop spans 14 amino acids. The CDR3 DNA reads as TGCAGTGCTAGGGGCGCGGGAGGCGCAGATACGCAGTATTTT. This gives the protein CSARGAGGADTQYF.

This clonotype was counted ten times or more. This CDR3 is CASSPPLAGGGNEQFF. The CDR3, as DNA: TGTGCCAGCAGTCCCCCCCTAGCGGGAGGGGGCAATGAGCAGTTCTTC. The V call is TRBV27, the J call TRBJ2-1; 12 bases are shared with TRBD2. Trimming removed 5 bases from V and 6 bases from J; junction bases left unmatched: 8. CDR1 is MNHEY and CDR2 is SMNVEV in the germline V gene (reference sequence). The length of the CDR3 is 16 residues.

This clonotype has just a few counts. The V gene is TRBV20-1, the J gene TRBJ1-2; 7 positions agree with TRBD1. Germline V gene data show CDR1 as DFQATT and CDR2 as SNEGSKA (reference sequence). The CDR3 loop spans 11 amino acids. V gave up 4 bases and J gave up 8 bases; unmatched junction bases: 4. The CDR3 here is CSAIGTEGYTF. CDR3 bases: TGCAGTGCTATAGGGACAGAAGGCTACACCTTC.

Many counts were recorded for this clonotype. CDR3 bases: TGTGCCATCAGTTCACTCCCGCAGGGCCAAGAGACCCAGTACTTC. It specifies CAISSLPQGQETQYF. The rearrangement joins TRBV10-3 to TRBJ2-5; TRBD1 is a possible D gene (5 bases). V dropped 5 bases and J dropped 1 base, with 14 bases sitting between them. CDR1 ENHRY and CDR2 SYGVKD come from the germline V gene. The CDR3 is made up of 15 amino acids.

As to this clonotype: An end of the junction does not agree with germline; a read error may underlie this. The chain carries TRBV20-1 and TRBJ1-4; 11 bases line up with TRBD1. The CDR3 extends over 15 amino acids. Germline V gene sequence: CDR1 DFQATT, CDR2 SNEGSKA (reference sequence). The CDR3 DNA reads TGCAGTGCTCCAGGACAGGGGGCAACGAATGAAAAACTGTTTTTT. Protein sequence: CSAPGQGATNEKLFF.

The chain employs TRBV6-2 or TRBV6-3 and TRBJ1-2; D unresolved. Trimming took off 2 bases at V and 4 bases at J, with 11 bases between the two ends. This CDR3 has 14 amino acids. CDR1 and CDR2 (germline): MNHEY, SVGEGT. The CDR3 region has the DNA TGTGCCAGCAGTTACGAAATCAATCGCTATGGCTACACCTTC. Amino acid sequence: CASSYEINRYGYTF.

This clonotype came up many times. This chain uses TRBV24-1 with TRBJ2-1, with 12 nucleotides matching TRBD2. Germline loops: CDR1 KGHDR, CDR2 SFDVKD. This CDR3 spans 18 amino acids. Trimming at V came to 3 bases and at J to 7 bases, leaving 12 bases not matched to a gene. The CDR3 bases are TGTGCCACCAGTGATGGGAGGACTAGCGGGATGTCGAGGAATGAGCAGTTCTTC. Protein sequence: CATSDGRTSGMSRNEQFF.

The rearrangement joins TRBV12-3 or TRBV12-4 to TRBJ2-3; weak D call: TRBD1 (6 bases). Trimming removed 6 bases from V and 1 base from J, with 11 bases in between. The CDR3 spans 14 residues. For the CDR3, the DNA is TGTGCCAGCAGGGGGCGACAGGGCACAGATACGCAGTATTTT. Translation: CASRGRQGTDTQYF.

This chain joins TRBV7-9 and TRBJ1-6; 8 nucleotides line up with TRBD1. V trimming: 1 base; J trimming: 4 bases; junction bases outside the gene matches: 3. The CDR3 contains 16 residues. CDR1 is SEHNR and CDR2 is FQNEAQ in the germline V gene (reference sequence). This chain's CDR3 is CASSLDGQGYNSPLHF. Written as DNA, the CDR3 is TGTGCCAGCAGCTTAGACGGACAGGGTTATAATTCACCCCTCCACTTT.

This clonotype showed up just a few times. The rearrangement links TRBV3-1 to TRBJ2-7; D is perhaps TRBD2 (5 bases). V lost 2 bases and J 6 bases, leaving 14 bases between the germline ends. The CDR3 runs 14 residues. Germline loops: CDR1 LGHDT, CDR2 YNNKEL (reference sequence). CDR3 nucleotide sequence: TGTGCCAGCAGCCAATTCGGGGAATACGGCGAGCAGTACTTC. This sequence encodes CASSQFGEYGEQYF.

This clonotype was observed a handful of times. This chain links TRBV20-1 with TRBJ2-1; 10 nucleotides agree with TRBD2. J was trimmed by 4 bases and V by 0 bases; bases with no gene match: 6. Germline loops: CDR1 DFQATT, CDR2 SNEGSKA (reference sequence). CDR3 length: 16 residues. Written as DNA, the CDR3 is TGCAGTGCTAGAGAGGCGAGACTAGCGGGTTACAATGAGCAGTTCTTC. The encoded protein is CSAREARLAGYNEQFF.

This clonotype was found a few times. The chain is built from TRBV20-1 and TRBJ2-5, with D perhaps matching TRBD1 (5 bases). The V end lost 0 bases, the J end lost 2 bases, and 13 bases lay between the germline ends. CDR3 length: 15 residues. Germline CDR1 reads DFQATT; CDR2 reads SNEGSKA (reference sequence). The chain's CDR3 is CSARDPRTTQETQYF. CDR3 DNA: TGCAGTGCTAGAGATCCCCGGACAACACAAGAGACCCAGTACTTC.

The gene calls are TRBV19 and TRBJ2-2, with D possibly called TRBD1 or TRBD2 (6 bases each). Trimming pared 7 bases from V and 2 bases from J, leaving 14 bases between. From germline, CDR1 is LNHDA and CDR2 SQIVND (reference sequence). CDR3 length: 15 residues. This CDR3 is CASIRSGANTGELFF. CDR3 nucleotides: TGTGCCAGTATTCGGTCGGGGGCCAACACCGGGGAGCTGTTTTTT.

This clonotype turned up a few times. The CDR3 DNA reads TGCAGTGCTAAGACAGGGGCGCGGGGTACAGATACGCAGTATTTT. This translates into CSAKTGARGTDTQYF. The V and J genes are TRBV20-1 and TRBJ2-3; 8 bases are shared with TRBD1. This CDR3 has 15 residues. Germline CDR1 and CDR2: DFQATT and SNEGSKA (reference sequence). The trim removed 4 bases at V and 3 bases at J, leaving 9 bases unmatched.

The sample holds a few counts of this clonotype. This rearrangement joins TRBV20-1 to TRBJ2-3; TRBD2 agrees at 7 bases. Germline V gene data show CDR1 as DFQATT and CDR2 as SNEGSKA (reference sequence). The CDR3 has 14 amino acids. V shed 5 bases and J 0 bases; nucleotides not matched to a gene: 5. Here the CDR3 reads CSASRGSSTDTQYF. The CDR3 region has the DNA TGCAGTGCTTCGCGGGGGAGTAGCACAGATACGCAGTATTTT.

This clonotype occurred a few times. The V gene is TRBV20-1, the J gene TRBJ1-1, with 7 bases fitting TRBD1. Germline V gene lookup returns CDR1 DFQATT and CDR2 SNEGSKA (reference sequence). The CDR3 is made up of 13 amino acids. V shed 5 bases, J shed 4 bases, and the junction held 7 bases outside the gene matches. CDR3 in amino acids: CSAGNPGGTEAFF. The CDR3, as DNA: TGCAGTGCTGGGAACCCAGGGGGCACTGAAGCTTTCTTT.

The chain couples TRBV20-1 to TRBJ2-2; 9 nucleotides match TRBD1. The CDR3 extends over 14 amino acids. Germline CDR1 DFQATT, CDR2 SNEGSKA (reference sequence). Trimming cost V 6 bases and J 4 bases; bases outside gene matches: 6. CDR3 loop: CSAPGTGFTGELFF. Written as DNA, the CDR3 is TGCAGTGCACCCGGGACAGGGTTCACCGGGGAGCTGTTTTTT.

The chain employs TRBV7-2 and TRBJ2-7; D gene ambiguous. Germline V lookup: CDR1 SGHTA, CDR2 FQGNSA. This CDR3 spans 12 amino acids. With 0 bases removed from V and 7 bases from J, the gap between germline ends came to 7 bases. The CDR3 is CASSLAGSEQYF. In DNA, the CDR3 is TGTGCCAGCAGCTTAGCCGGATCGGAGCAGTACTTC.

This clonotype was recorded a few times. The CDR3 DNA follows: TGTGCCAGCAGCTTAGCTGCGGGAGTGGTAGACGAGCAGTACTTC. Protein sequence: CASSLAAGVVDEQYF. V is TRBV7-2 and J is TRBJ2-7; 7 positions agree with TRBD2. The CDR3 extends over 15 amino acids. Germline loops: CDR1 SGHTA, CDR2 FQGNSA. The J segment lost 5 bases and the V segment lost 0 bases, leaving 7 bases of the junction unmatched.

This clonotype has only a few counts. This CDR3 reads CASSLDWAKELSFF. As DNA, the CDR3 is TGTGCCAGCAGCTTAGATTGGGCCAAGGAGTTGTCTTTCTTT. The chain has TRBV11-2 and TRBJ1-1; D remains unclear. Germline V CDR1 and CDR2: SGHAT, FQNNGV. The CDR3 has 14 amino acids. Trimming pared 0 bases from V and 12 bases from J, leaving 17 bases between.

The rearrangement links TRBV28 to TRBJ2-7, with D possibly being TRBD1 (6 bases). CDR3 size: 13 residues. The germline V and J ends were trimmed by 2 bases and 6 bases, with 11 bases remaining between them. The germline V gene has CDR1 MDHEN and CDR2 SYDVKM. The CDR3 loop is CASSLQGIGEQYF. Here the CDR3 DNA reads TGTGCCAGCAGTTTACAGGGGATAGGCGAGCAGTACTTC. Full variable domain (rest looked up from reference TRBV28 and TRBJ2-7): DVKVTQSSRYLVKRTGEKVFLECVQDMDHENMFWYRQDPGLGLRLIYFSYDVKMKEKGDIPEGYSVSREKKERFSLILESASTNQTSMYLCASSLQGIGEQYFGPGTRLTVT.

This clonotype has at least ten counts. The genes are TRBV10-3 and TRBJ1-2; 7 nucleotides match TRBD1. CDR3 length: 14 amino acids. From germline, CDR1 is ENHRY and CDR2 SYGVKD. Trimming at V came to 4 bases and at J to 1 base, leaving 3 bases not matched to a gene. The CDR3, as DNA: TGTGCCATCAGTGTGGGACAGCTTAACTATGGCTACACCTTC. It yields the protein CAISVGQLNYGYTF.

This clonotype was counted at least ten times. V is TRBV10-3 and J is TRBJ2-7; TRBD2 is a possible D gene (6 bases). Between the trimmed V and J ends, which lost 10 bases and 3 bases, there was a span of 16 bases. The germline CDR1 and CDR2 sequences are ENHRY and SYGVKD. This CDR3 is 13 amino acids long. The CDR3 region is CATRGEVRYEQYF. As DNA, the CDR3 is TGTGCCACCCGAGGGGAGGTTCGCTACGAGCAGTACTTC.